Listed here are 17 T cell receptor beta chains from one sample, sequenced in a study of cytomegalovirus exposure and HLA in healthy donors. PCR employed 60 Vbeta and 13 Jbeta primers. The table came from immunoSEQ multiplex PCR; TCRdb's copy has only in-frame clones and leaves some out. Of over 120,000 clones in the sample, 70% were seen once. Sequenced sample: PBMCs. These receptors originate from a woman aged 60-70 years in good health and CMV-seropositive.

In its sample, this clone was seen a few times. V usage is TRBV4-1 and J usage is TRBJ2-2; TRBD1 matches at 10 bases. Germline assignment: CDR1 MGHRA and CDR2 YSYEKL. There are 16 residues in the CDR3. Trimming removed 4 bases from V and 6 bases from J; junction bases left unmatched: 8. The CDR3 coding sequence is TGCGCCAGCAGCCTTTCTCCGGGACAGGGGTCCGGGGAGCTGTTTTTT. Translation gives CASSLSPGQGSGELFF.

This clone was found a few times. The chain has TRBV5-6 and TRBJ2-7; D might be TRBD2 (5 bases). CDR1 and CDR2 from the germline V gene are SGHDT and YYEEEE. V was cut by 6 bases and J by 5 bases, with 18 bases left in between. The CDR3 extends over 14 amino acids. Here the CDR3 reads CASTSWGVGNEQYF. As DNA, the CDR3 is TGTGCCAGCACTTCATGGGGAGTCGGAAACGAGCAGTACTTC.

The V call is TRBV19, the J call TRBJ1-4; 12 nucleotides line up with TRBD1. The CDR3 has 19 residues. Unmatched junction bases numbered 17, after V lost 4 bases and J lost 8 bases. CDR1 is LNHDA and CDR2 is SQIVND in the germline V gene (reference sequence). CDR3 residues: CASSSTGTGGAKFREKLFF. As DNA, the CDR3 is TGTGCCAGTAGTAGTACTGGGACAGGGGGCGCGAAATTTCGCGAAAAACTGTTTTTT.

This clone has just one count. The chain carries TRBV19 and TRBJ1-5, with a tentative D call TRBD1 (6 bases). CDR1 LNHDA and CDR2 SQIVND come from the germline V gene (reference sequence). V was cut by 3 bases and J by 0 bases, with 18 bases left in between. The CDR3 has 18 amino acids. The CDR3 region is CASSITPPGTRSNQPQHF. The CDR3 bases are TGTGCCAGTAGTATCACCCCCCCCGGGACACGTAGCAATCAGCCCCAGCATTTT.

This sequence joins TRBV6-5 and TRBJ2-1, with TRBD1 as a possible D gene (6 bases). V dropped 6 bases and J dropped 6 bases, with 9 bases sitting between them. The germline V gene encodes CDR1 MNHEY and CDR2 SVGAGI. The CDR3 has 12 amino acids. CDR3 sequence (DNA): TGTGCCAGCAGGACAGGAAGCAATGAGCAGTTCTTC. This encodes CASRTGSNEQFF.

This clone was recorded a few times. This sequence joins TRBV2 and TRBJ1-5, with no clear D. The germline CDR1 and CDR2 sequences are SNHLY and FYNNEI. The CDR3 is 14 residues long. Trimming stripped 3 bases from V and 7 bases from J, with 13 bases between. The CDR3 DNA reads as TGTGCCAGCAGTGAGCTCCCTCCCGGGCAGCCCCAGCATTTT. Translated, it gives CASSELPPGQPQHF.

This clone was seen more than once but under ten times. J is TRBJ1-4 and V is TRBV30; 7 positions match TRBD1. Looked up from germline, CDR1 is GTSNPN and CDR2 is SVGIG (reference sequence). The CDR3 has 14 amino acids. With 6 bases clipped from V and 7 bases from J, the junction kept 11 bases outside the gene matches. The CDR3: CACHRQAGGEKLFF. CDR3 nucleotides: TGTGCCTGTCACCGACAAGCAGGGGGTGAAAAACTGTTTTTT.

The V and J genes are TRBV30 and TRBJ2-3; TRBD1 matches 7 bases. V trimming: 3 bases; J trimming: 6 bases; junction bases outside the gene matches: 12. The germline gives CDR1 GTSNPN, CDR2 SVGIG (reference sequence). The CDR3 sequence is 15 residues long. CDR3 nucleotides: TGTGCCTGGAGCCTACTACAGGGGCCTGGGGATACGCAGTATTTT. Translating it yields CAWSLLQGPGDTQYF.

J is TRBJ1-1 and V is TRBV5-4; 7 nucleotides match TRBD1. This CDR3 spans 14 amino acids. Germline assignment: CDR1 SGHNT and CDR2 YYREEE (reference sequence). Trimming removed 4 bases from V and 1 base from J; junction bases left unmatched: 4. CDR3 sequence: CASSPGDRNTEAFF. The DNA of the CDR3 is TGTGCCAGCAGCCCAGGGGACAGGAACACTGAAGCTTTCTTT.

In this sample, this clone turned up a few times. The chain uses TRBV9 and TRBJ2-7; 7 bases agree with TRBD1. The germline CDR1 and CDR2 sequences are SGDLS and YYNGEE. The V gene end was trimmed by 4 bases and the J gene end by 1 base; junction bases not matched to a gene: 5. The CDR3 length is 14 residues. The DNA of the CDR3 is TGTGCCAGCAGCCCCAGGACAGGATCCTACGAGCAGTACTTC. Its translation: CASSPRTGSYEQYF. Variable domain in full (rest from reference TRBV9 and TRBJ2-7): DSGVTQTPKHLITATGQRVTLRCSPRSGDLSVYWYQQSLDQGLQFLIQYYNGEERAKGNILERFSAQQFPDLHSELNLSSLELGDSALYFCASSPRTGSYEQYFGPGTRLTVT.

This chain joins TRBV7-6 and TRBJ1-2, with 7 bases that match TRBD1. CDR3 length: 13 amino acids. Trimming cost V 5 bases and J 2 bases; bases outside gene matches: 2. CDR1 is SGHVS and CDR2 is FNYEAQ in the germline V gene. CDR3: CASSPTGNYGYTF. The DNA of the CDR3 is TGTGCCAGCAGCCCGACAGGGAACTATGGCTACACCTTC.

The V and J genes are TRBV7-3 and TRBJ1-2; D possibly corresponds to TRBD1 (5 bases). Trimming took 4 bases from V and 4 from J, leaving 10 bases between them. In germline, CDR1 is SGHTA, CDR2 FQGTGA. The CDR3 runs to 13 residues. The CDR3 DNA reads TGTGCCAGCAGCTCTCAGGGTAGCTATGGCTACACCTTC. Translation gives CASSSQGSYGYTF.

This clone was found once. Other DNA sequences in the sample encode the same CDR3. This chain links TRBV6-1 with TRBJ1-1; D is unresolved. V was clipped by 4 bases and J by 1 base, with 7 bases between them. The CDR3 spans 13 residues. Looked up from germline, CDR1 is MNHNS and CDR2 is SASEGT. For the CDR3, the DNA is TGTGCCAGCAGTGCTGCGGGGAACACTGAAGCTTTCTTT. It translates to CASSAAGNTEAFF.

This clone has a handful of counts. This sample includes further DNA sequences coding for the same CDR3. This sequence joins TRBV5-1 and TRBJ1-2; 9 bases are a match to TRBD1. V dropped 0 bases and J dropped 6; count of bases not matched to a gene: 0. Per the germline V gene, CDR1 is SGHRS and CDR2 is YFSETQ. The CDR3 contains 13 residues. The CDR3 protein is CASSLGQGDGYTF. In nucleotides, the CDR3 is TGCGCCAGCAGCTTGGGACAGGGGGATGGCTACACCTTC.

The chain recombines TRBV6-1 with TRBJ1-2; TRBD1 agrees at 7 bases. The CDR3 is 15 amino acids. Trimming at V came to 6 bases and at J to 3 bases, leaving 10 bases not matched to a gene. From germline, CDR1 is MNHNS and CDR2 SASEGT. As DNA, the CDR3 is TGTGCCAGCAGGACAGTGCGACAGGGAGACTATGGCTACACCTTC. It encodes CASRTVRQGDYGYTF.

This chain links TRBV9 with TRBJ1-1; possibly TRBD1 for D (5 bases). Germline CDR1 reads SGDLS; CDR2 reads YYNGEE. The CDR3 consists of 14 residues. Trimming left V 4 bases short and J 3 bases short, with 13 bases between. The CDR3 coding sequence is TGTGCCAGCAGCTCCCGACAGACGCACACTGAAGCTTTCTTT. It encodes CASSSRQTHTEAFF.

The chain joins TRBV7-6 to TRBJ1-2; D remains ambiguous. Trimming shortened V by 2 bases and J by 0 bases, and 4 bases separated the two germline ends. There are 13 residues in the CDR3. Germline assignment: CDR1 SGHVS and CDR2 FNYEAQ. CDR3 loop: CASSLPANYGYTF. CDR3 DNA: TGTGCCAGCAGCTTACCTGCTAACTATGGCTACACCTTC.